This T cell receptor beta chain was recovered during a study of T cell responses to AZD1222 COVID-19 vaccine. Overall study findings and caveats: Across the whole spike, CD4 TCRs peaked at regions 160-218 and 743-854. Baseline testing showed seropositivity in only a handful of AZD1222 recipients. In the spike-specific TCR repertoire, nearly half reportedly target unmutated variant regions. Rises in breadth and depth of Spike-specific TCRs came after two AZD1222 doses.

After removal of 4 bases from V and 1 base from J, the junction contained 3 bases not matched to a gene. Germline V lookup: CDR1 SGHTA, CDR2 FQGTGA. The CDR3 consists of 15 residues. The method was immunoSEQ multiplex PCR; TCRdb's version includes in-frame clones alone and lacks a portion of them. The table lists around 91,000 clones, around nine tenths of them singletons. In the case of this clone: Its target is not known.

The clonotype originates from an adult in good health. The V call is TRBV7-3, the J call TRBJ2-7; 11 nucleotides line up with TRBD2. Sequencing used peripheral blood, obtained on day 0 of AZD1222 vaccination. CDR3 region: CASSSTSGGSYEQYF. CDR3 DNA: TGTGCCAGCAGCTCCACTAGCGGGGGATCCTACGAGCAGTACTTC.